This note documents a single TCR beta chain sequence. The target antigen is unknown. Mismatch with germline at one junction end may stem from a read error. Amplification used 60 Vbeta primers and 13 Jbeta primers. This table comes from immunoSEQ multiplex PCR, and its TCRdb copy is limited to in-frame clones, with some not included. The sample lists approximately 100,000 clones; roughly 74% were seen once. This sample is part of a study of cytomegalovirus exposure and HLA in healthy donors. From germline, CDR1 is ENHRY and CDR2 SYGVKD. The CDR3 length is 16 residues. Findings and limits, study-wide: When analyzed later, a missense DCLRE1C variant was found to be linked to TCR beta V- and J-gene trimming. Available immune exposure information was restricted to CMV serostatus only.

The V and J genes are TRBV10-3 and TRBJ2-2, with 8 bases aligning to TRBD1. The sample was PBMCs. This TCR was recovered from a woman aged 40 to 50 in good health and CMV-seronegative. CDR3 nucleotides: TGTGCCATCGGTGAGGGGACAGGCTCGAACACCGGGGAGCTGTTTTTT. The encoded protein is CAIGEGTGSNTGELFF.